This entry lists 29 T cell receptor beta chains sequenced from one sample in a study of shared clonotypes between healthy human individuals (dated by TCRdb to the early 2020s). The protocol used for the library was the immunoSEQ multiplex PCR assay. TCRdb holds this immuneACCESS table with in-frame rearrangements only. Some clones are missing; in checked studies, unresolved V genes explain under half, and the rest has no known cause. The sample table contains 850,000 to 1,200,000 clones; only one count was recorded for about 75% of them. The ten largest account for approximately 1.5% of the sample. Specimen: memory CD4+ T cells sorted from blood. The cell subset or site label here, explained by the study, means: CD45RA-negative fraction. Source of these receptors: a man aged 18-30 years in good health.

The table lists this clone with a few counts. The genes are TRBV28 and TRBJ2-3; D ambiguous. This CDR3 is built from 12 residues. V gave up 2 bases and J gave up 4 bases, with 4 bases separating them. Looked up from germline, CDR1 is MDHEN and CDR2 is SYDVKM. This CDR3 is CASSLRADTQYF. The CDR3 bases are TGTGCCAGCAGTTTAAGGGCAGATACGCAGTATTTT.

The J gene is TRBJ1-2, the V gene TRBV2; D uncertain. Per the germline V gene, CDR1 is SNHLY and CDR2 is FYNNEI. Trimming stripped 3 bases from V and 8 bases from J, with 10 bases between. There are 12 residues in the CDR3. For the CDR3, the DNA is TGTGCCAGCAGTGACAGGATGCGCGGCTACACCTTC. Translation: CASSDRMRGYTF.

This chain joins TRBV28 and TRBJ2-7, with 8 nucleotides matching TRBD1. V shed 4 bases and J 5 bases; nucleotides not matched to a gene: 13. CDR1 is MDHEN and CDR2 is SYDVKM in the germline V gene. This CDR3 is 16 amino acids long. CDR3 region: CASSSSTGQGANEQYF. The CDR3 DNA follows: TGTGCCAGCAGTTCATCTACCGGGCAGGGGGCGAACGAGCAGTACTTC.

The V gene is TRBV27, the J gene TRBJ1-6; TRBD1 matches 9 bases. Germline lookup yields CDR1 MNHEY and CDR2 SMNVEV (reference sequence). V lost 6 bases to trimming and J lost 7 bases; unmatched junction nucleotides: 4. This CDR3 contains 14 residues. CDR3 amino acids: CASSRQGVNSPLHF. Here the CDR3 DNA reads TGTGCCAGCAGCAGACAGGGGGTGAATTCACCCCTCCACTTT.

The chain recombines TRBV4-1 with TRBJ1-6; a weak D match, TRBD1 (5 bases). Germline assignment: CDR1 MGHRA and CDR2 YSYEKL. With 1 base removed from V and 9 bases from J, the gap between germline ends came to 10 bases. This CDR3 comprises 14 residues. DNA for the CDR3: TGCGCCAGCAGCCAAGTTACAGGCGGTTCACCCCTCCACTTT. Translating it yields CASSQVTGGSPLHF.

V and J are TRBV4-1 and TRBJ1-3, with 7 positions matching TRBD1. In germline, CDR1 is MGHRA, CDR2 YSYEKL. V lost 0 bases to trimming and J lost 4 bases; unmatched junction nucleotides: 0. The CDR3 runs 14 residues. The CDR3 DNA is TGCGCCAGCAGCCAAGACAGGGGGGGAAACACCATATATTTT. Protein: CASSQDRGGNTIYF.

This clone was found once. The chain recombines TRBV4-3 with TRBJ2-7, with D possibly TRBD1 on 6 matching bases. CDR1 is LGHNA and CDR2 is YSLEER in the germline V gene. With 0 bases removed from V and 3 bases from J, the gap between germline ends came to 12 bases. This CDR3 has 15 amino acids. The CDR3 DNA reads as TGCGCCAGCAGCCAAGAATCCTGGACAGACTACGAGCAGTACTTC. This encodes CASSQESWTDYEQYF.

This chain links TRBV9 with TRBJ2-2; tentatively, D is TRBD1 or TRBD2 (6 bases each). The CDR3 consists of 16 residues. V shed 0 bases and J shed 4 bases, with 13 bases lying between them. Per the germline V gene, CDR1 is SGDLS and CDR2 is YYNGEE. CDR3 residues: CASSVEGGAVTGELFF. As DNA, the CDR3 is TGTGCCAGCAGCGTAGAGGGGGGCGCGGTCACCGGGGAGCTGTTTTTT.

The rearrangement uses TRBV5-1 and TRBJ1-2; 7 bases agree with TRBD1. The length of the CDR3 is 14 residues. Trimming at V came to 3 bases and at J to 4 bases, leaving 6 bases not matched to a gene. The germline V gene has CDR1 SGHRS and CDR2 YFSETQ. The CDR3 protein is CASSSLTGTYGYTF. The DNA of the CDR3 is TGCGCCAGCAGCTCCTTGACAGGGACCTATGGCTACACCTTC. Full variable domain (rest looked up from reference TRBV5-1 and TRBJ1-2): KAGVTQTPRYLIKTRGQQVTLSCSPISGHRSVSWYQQTPGQGLQFLFEYFSETQRNKGNFPGRFSGRQFSNSRSEMNVSTLELGDSALYLCASSSLTGTYGYTFGSGTRLTVV.

For this clone: An end of the junction differs from the germline gene, which may be a read error. The rearrangement uses TRBV7-7 and TRBJ2-1; the match to TRBD2 covers 9 bases. Germline CDR1 and CDR2: SSHAT and FNYEAQ (reference sequence). The CDR3 loop spans 15 amino acids. This CDR3 reads CASSRLSGRGSEQFF. The CDR3 nucleotides are TGTGCTAGCAGCCGCCTTAGCGGGAGAGGGAGTGAGCAGTTCTTC. The whole variable domain, remainder taken from reference TRBV7-7 and TRBJ2-1, is GAGVSQSPRYKVTKRGQDVTLRCDPISSHATLYWYQQALGQGPEFLTYFNYEAQPDKSGLPSDRFSAERPEGSISTLTIQRTEQRDSAMYRCASSRLSGRGSEQFFGPGTRLTVL.

As to this clone: Distinct nucleotide sequences in the sample also encode this CDR3. This chain links TRBV4-1 with TRBJ1-3; no firm D call. Germline V gene lookup returns CDR1 MGHRA and CDR2 YSYEKL. V was cut by 4 bases and J by 0 bases, with 7 bases left in between. The CDR3 extends over 14 amino acids. This chain's CDR3 is CASSPGPSGNTIYF. The CDR3 nucleotides read TGCGCCAGCAGCCCCGGGCCCTCTGGAAACACCATATATTTT.

CDR3 loop: CASSPTSRQSREQFF. DNA of the CDR3: TGTGCCAGCAGCCCGACTAGCCGCCAAAGTCGCGAGCAGTTCTTC. This rearrangement joins TRBV7-2 to TRBJ2-1, with 7 bases matching TRBD2. Germline V gene data show CDR1 as SGHTA and CDR2 as FQGNSA. V shed 5 bases, J shed 10 bases, and the junction held 14 bases outside the gene matches. The CDR3 sequence is 15 residues long.

The chain is built from TRBV28 and TRBJ1-4; D unresolved. CDR1 MDHEN and CDR2 SYDVKM come from the germline V gene. There are 11 residues in the CDR3. With 3 bases removed from V and 10 bases from J, the gap between germline ends came to 6 bases. The CDR3 DNA sequence: TGTGCCAGCAGTTTCCAGCGAAAACTGTTTTTT. This translates into CASSFQRKLFF.

V gene TRBV5-1 combines with J gene TRBJ2-3; D gene ambiguous. In germline, CDR1 is SGHRS, CDR2 YFSETQ. Trimming pared 4 bases from V and 3 bases from J, leaving 6 bases between. The CDR3 length is 12 residues. The CDR3 region is CASSKQTDTQYF. The CDR3 DNA follows: TGCGCCAGCAGCAAACAGACAGATACGCAGTATTTT.

This clone was seen only a few times. The rearrangement links TRBV7-6 to TRBJ2-2; D is undetermined. The germline CDR1 and CDR2 sequences are SGHVS and FNYEAQ. The V and J ends lost 0 bases and 7 bases respectively, with 3 bases between them. The CDR3 has 12 amino acids. CDR3: CASSLAVGELFF. CDR3 nucleotides: TGTGCCAGCAGCTTAGCGGTCGGGGAGCTGTTTTTT.

The chain links TRBV27 to TRBJ2-1; 7 positions agree with TRBD2. Germline V gene lookup returns CDR1 MNHEY and CDR2 SMNVEV (reference sequence). This CDR3 has 14 residues. J gave up 5 bases and V 3 bases, and 4 bases lay outside the gene matches. CDR3 sequence reads: CASSFWGGDNEQFF. The CDR3 region has the DNA TGTGCCAGCAGTTTCTGGGGGGGGGACAATGAGCAGTTCTTC.

This clone was picked up one time. The chain joins TRBV5-1 to TRBJ2-7; D might be TRBD2 (6 bases). The V gene lost 4 bases and the J gene lost 0 bases, with 14 bases spanning the gap. The germline V gene has CDR1 SGHRS and CDR2 YFSETQ. The CDR3 consists of 15 residues. The CDR3 nucleotides are TGCGCCAGCAGCCTCGGGACTCCTACCTCCTACGAGCAGTACTTC. This sequence encodes CASSLGTPTSYEQYF.

Worth noting for this clone: The sample contains more than one DNA sequence encoding this CDR3. This chain uses TRBV18 with TRBJ2-7, with a tentative D call TRBD1 (6 bases). The CDR3 contains 12 residues. From germline, CDR1 is KGHSH and CDR2 LQKENI. Trimming shortened V by 2 bases and J by 5 bases, and 7 bases separated the two germline ends. The CDR3 bases are TGTGCCAGCTCACCAGGGGGCCACGAGCAGTACTTC. This encodes CASSPGGHEQYF.

Many counts were recorded for this clone. This same CDR3 is encoded by further DNA sequences in the sample. The chain has TRBV10-3 and TRBJ2-5; tentative D call: TRBD2 (6 bases). V was shortened by 5 bases and J by 1 base, with 8 bases between the two germline ends. The germline CDR1 and CDR2 sequences are ENHRY and SYGVKD. The CDR3 sequence is 13 residues long. For the CDR3, the DNA is TGTGCCATCAGTCGGGGGACCCAAGAGACCCAGTACTTC. It yields the protein CAISRGTQETQYF.

J is TRBJ1-4 and V is TRBV7-2, with D possibly matching TRBD1 (5 bases). V lost 1 base, J lost 6 bases, and 15 bases lay in between. This CDR3 spans 16 amino acids. Per germline, CDR1 SGHTA and CDR2 FQGNSA. The CDR3 here is CASSLEGTAGYEKLFF. Written as DNA, the CDR3 is TGTGCCAGCAGCTTAGAGGGTACAGCAGGGTATGAAAAACTGTTTTTT.

The J gene is TRBJ2-5, the V gene TRBV7-2, with 8 bases aligning to TRBD2. From germline, CDR1 is SGHTA and CDR2 FQGNSA. This CDR3 is built from 15 residues. The junction had 10 bases not matched to a gene; V was cut back by 5 bases and J by 5 bases. Here the CDR3 reads CASSPTSGRWETQYF. The DNA for the CDR3 is TGTGCCAGCAGCCCCACTAGCGGAAGATGGGAGACCCAGTACTTC.

The table lists this clone with a count of one. The chain employs TRBV6-6 and TRBJ2-1; 9 bases fit TRBD2. From germline, CDR1 is MNHNY and CDR2 SVGAGI (reference sequence). V was clipped by 6 bases and J by 7 bases; unmatched bases: 10. The length of the CDR3 is 15 residues. For the CDR3, the DNA is TGTGCCAGCAGCCGTAGCGGGGGAGAATCGAATGAGCAGTTCTTC. Translation: CASSRSGGESNEQFF.

This clone was seen only once. The gene calls are TRBV6-1 and TRBJ2-7; no reliable D call. V was clipped by 7 bases and J by 4 bases, with 8 bases between them. The CDR3 runs to 11 residues. The germline CDR1 and CDR2 sequences are MNHNS and SASEGT. The CDR3 nucleotides read TGTGCCAGCACGACCTTGTACGAGCAGTACTTC. It is translated as CASTTLYEQYF.

This chain joins TRBV6-1 and TRBJ1-6; D remains unclear. From germline, CDR1 is MNHNS and CDR2 SASEGT. CDR3 length equals 13 residues. V was pared by 3 bases and J by 7 bases, with 7 bases between. The CDR3 DNA reads as TGTGCCAGCAGTGAGGAGTGGAATTCACCCCTCCACTTT. This encodes CASSEEWNSPLHF.

This chain links TRBV5-4 with TRBJ2-1; D is undetermined. Germline loops: CDR1 SGHNT, CDR2 YYREEE (reference sequence). V was pared by 3 bases and J by 0 bases, with 7 bases between. There are 14 residues in the CDR3. The CDR3 region is CASSSPSSYNEQFF. The DNA for the CDR3 is TGTGCCAGCAGCTCCCCGAGCTCCTACAATGAGCAGTTCTTC.

This clone was detected only a few times. The CDR3 sequence: CASSLEASGGAADTQYF. The DNA for the CDR3 is TGTGCCAGCAGCTTAGAGGCTAGCGGGGGGGCGGCAGATACGCAGTATTTT. The chain carries TRBV7-2 and TRBJ2-3, with TRBD2 identical over 12 bases. In germline, CDR1 is SGHTA, CDR2 FQGNSA. The CDR3 spans 17 residues. With V trimmed by 1 base and J by 4 bases, 6 bases remained unmatched. The entire variable domain, with the rest obtained from reference TRBV7-2 and TRBJ2-3, is as follows: GAGVSQSPSNKVTEKGKDVELRCDPISGHTALYWYRQSLGQGLEFLIYFQGNSAPDKSGLPSDRFSAERTGGSVSTLTIQRTQQEDSAVYLCASSLEASGGAADTQYFGPGTRLTVL.

This chain links TRBV10-3 with TRBJ1-1; maybe TRBD1 (6 bases). CDR1 is ENHRY and CDR2 is SYGVKD in the germline V gene. The CDR3 sequence is 13 residues long. Trimming pared 6 bases from V and 0 bases from J, leaving 8 bases between. CDR3 coding DNA: TGTGCCATCAGAGAGGGGGTGAACACTGAAGCTTTCTTT. It codes for CAIREGVNTEAFF.

The chain couples TRBV5-1 to TRBJ1-4, with 8 bases identical to TRBD1. There are 16 residues in the CDR3. The V segment lost 2 bases and the J segment 3 bases; nucleotides outside the gene matches: 6. Germline V gene data show CDR1 as SGHRS and CDR2 as YFSETQ. CDR3 sequence reads: CASSFSGGLANEKLFF. In DNA, the CDR3 is TGCGCCAGCAGCTTTTCAGGGGGCCTAGCTAATGAAAAACTGTTTTTT.

The rearrangement links TRBV4-2 to TRBJ1-1; TRBD1 agrees at 7 bases. Germline V gene lookup returns CDR1 LGHNA and CDR2 YNFKEQ. This CDR3 has 13 amino acids. J lost 6 bases, V lost 1 base, and 2 bases had no gene match. CDR3 in amino acids: CASSQGQGPEAFF. The CDR3 DNA follows: TGTGCCAGCAGCCAAGGACAGGGTCCTGAAGCTTTCTTT.